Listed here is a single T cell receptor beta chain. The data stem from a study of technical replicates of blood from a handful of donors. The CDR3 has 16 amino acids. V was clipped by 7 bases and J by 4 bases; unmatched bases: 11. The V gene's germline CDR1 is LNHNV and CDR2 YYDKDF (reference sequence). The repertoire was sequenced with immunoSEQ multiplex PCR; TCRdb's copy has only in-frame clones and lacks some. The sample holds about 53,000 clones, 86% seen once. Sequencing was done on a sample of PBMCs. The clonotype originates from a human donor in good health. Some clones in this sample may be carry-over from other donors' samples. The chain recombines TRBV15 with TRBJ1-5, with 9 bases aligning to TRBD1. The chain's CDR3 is CATTEQGAGENQPQHF. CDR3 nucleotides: TGTGCCACCACAGAACAGGGGGCAGGAGAGAATCAGCCCCAGCATTTT.